Presented here are 2 T cell receptor beta chains from one specimen sequenced in a study of T cells in Graves' hyperthyroidism and ophthalmopathy. TCR beta CDR3 sequences were amplified from RNA transcripts. The HTBI primer set served for first-round RT-PCR of the TCR CDR3. MiXCR, applied by TCRdb to the multiplex PCR reads, yields one record per CDR3 protein. The table has over 350,000 distinct CDR3 sequences, around 18% seen once; the top ten hold 40% to 45%. Sequencing used blood. These TCRs come from a man between 18 and 29 years old with Graves' ophthalmopathy.

There are many counts of this clonotype. The chain is built from TRBV28 and TRBJ1-1; tentatively, D is TRBD1 (5 bases). The germline V gene has CDR1 MDHEN and CDR2 SYDVKM. The CDR3 consists of 13 residues. Trimming took off 6 bases at V and 1 base at J, with 9 bases between the two ends. CDR3 coding DNA: TGTGCCAGCAGGCAAAGGGGGAACACTGAAGCTTTCTTT. It codes for CASRQRGNTEAFF.

In its sample, this clonotype was seen a few times. The V and J genes are TRBV20-1 and TRBJ2-5, with TRBD2 matching 8 bases. This CDR3 region has 15 residues. Trimming cost V 4 bases and J 7 bases; bases outside gene matches: 14. Germline values: CDR1 DFQATT, CDR2 SNEGSKA (reference sequence). CDR3 nucleotide sequence: TGCAGTGCTACCTCGCCCTCAGCGGGGGTTGCGACCCAGTACTTC. Protein product: CSATSPSAGVATQYF.